This paragraph reports one T cell receptor beta chain. The data derive from a study of T cell changes during pregnancy in multiple sclerosis. Germline V lookup: CDR1 SGHAT, CDR2 FQNNGV. The trim removed 0 bases at V and 7 bases at J, leaving 10 bases unmatched. CDR3 length: 16 residues. Some clones are missing from TCRdb's copy, which holds only in-frame ones; the method was immunoSEQ multiplex PCR. The table shows around 80,000 clones, with 94% occurring only once. This material consisted of peripheral blood, taken in the second trimester of pregnancy. The receptor was derived from a female donor in good health, enrolled as a control in a pregnancy study. V usage is TRBV11-2 and J usage is TRBJ2-5; 8 positions match TRBD2. The CDR3 region is CASSLDSGSGGVTQYF. Written as DNA, the CDR3 is TGTGCCAGCAGCTTAGATTCCGGGTCCGGGGGGGTGACCCAGTACTTC.